This section outlines one TCR beta chain sequence together with its context. No antigen is known for it. Base qualities are not at hand, and no much larger clone is one base apart. CDR1 and CDR2, per the germline V gene, are MNHNS and SASEGT. From the cysteine up to the phenylalanine, the CDR3 has a length of 16 residues. The retained sequence is limited to the CDR3, 48 bases, with the frame set at the first base. The data were taken from a study of chemoradiotherapy in HPV16-positive cancers (dated by TCRdb to the early 2020s). For context, the study as a whole: Candidate HPV-specific T-cell clones and common TCR motifs were defined through functional T-cell assays on cells from two HPV16-positive patients. The study set out to ask whether T-cell immunity against the HPV oncoproteins E6 and E7 changes over the course of chemoradiotherapy and whether that immunity affects survival. The candidate HPV-specific TCRs and motifs were then tracked in TCR repertoires from 86 patients with HPV-related cancers.

Libraries were made using the immunoSEQ multiplex PCR assay. In TCRdb, the immuneACCESS table is reduced to in-frame sequences with V and J assigned. These tables do not hold every clone; where another copy was compared, an unresolved V gene accounts for under half, and the others remain unexplained. Across this sample there are about 68,000 clones, with roughly 90% seen only once. The ten largest account for just over 4% of the sample. What the authors observed across the whole study: Only two HPV16-positive patients were used to derive the functional definition of HPV-specific T cells, and the survival association was reported for HPV16-positive patients. Among HPV16-positive patients, expansion of HPV-responsive T cells during chemoradiotherapy was associated with better recurrence-free survival. Expansion of candidate HPV-specific clones and E7-related TCR motifs was observed in the tumor microenvironment during treatment, whereas no such expansion was observed for non-HPV-specific T cells.

Repertoires were sampled multiple times during chemoradiotherapy, which allowed clonal expansion in the tumor microenvironment to be followed. This specimen was blood, taken from a patient who underwent chemoradiotherapy. This receptor was obtained from a human donor with HPV-associated anogenital cancer. The rearranged chain carries TRBV6-1 and TRBJ2-5; the D gene identity is not certain. The J call may be faulty, since TRBJ2-7 better matches the DNA end. CDR3 sequence: CASSEVRRPTISEQYF. The sequenced DNA is TGTGCCAGCAGTGAAGTCCGGCGCCCGACGATTAGCGAGCAGTACTTC.